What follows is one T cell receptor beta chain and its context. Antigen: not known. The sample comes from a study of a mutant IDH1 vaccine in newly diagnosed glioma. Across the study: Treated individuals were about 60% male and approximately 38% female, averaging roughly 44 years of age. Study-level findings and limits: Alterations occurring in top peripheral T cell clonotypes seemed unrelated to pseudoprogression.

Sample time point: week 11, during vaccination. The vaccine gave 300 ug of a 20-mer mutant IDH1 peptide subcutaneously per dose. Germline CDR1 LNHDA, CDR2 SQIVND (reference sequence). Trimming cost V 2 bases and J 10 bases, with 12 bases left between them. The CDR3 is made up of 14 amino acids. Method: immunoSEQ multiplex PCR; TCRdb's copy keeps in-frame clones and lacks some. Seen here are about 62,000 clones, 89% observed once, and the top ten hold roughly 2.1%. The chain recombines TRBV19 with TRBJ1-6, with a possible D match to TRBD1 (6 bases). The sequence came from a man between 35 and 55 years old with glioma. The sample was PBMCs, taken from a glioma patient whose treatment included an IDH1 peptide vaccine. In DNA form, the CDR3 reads TGTGCCAGTAGTATAACGGGGGGCCAATCACCCCTCCACTTT. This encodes CASSITGGQSPLHF.